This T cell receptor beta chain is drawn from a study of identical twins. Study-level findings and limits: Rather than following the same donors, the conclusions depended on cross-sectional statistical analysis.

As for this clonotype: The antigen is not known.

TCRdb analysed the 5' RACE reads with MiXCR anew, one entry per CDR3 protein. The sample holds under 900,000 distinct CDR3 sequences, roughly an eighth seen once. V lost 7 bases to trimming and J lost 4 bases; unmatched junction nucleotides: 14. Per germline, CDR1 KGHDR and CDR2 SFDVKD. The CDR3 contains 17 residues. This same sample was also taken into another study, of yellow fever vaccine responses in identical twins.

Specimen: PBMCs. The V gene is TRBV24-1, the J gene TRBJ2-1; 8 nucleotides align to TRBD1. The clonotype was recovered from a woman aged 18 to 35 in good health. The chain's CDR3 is CATSPTGDETWYNEQFF. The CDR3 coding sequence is TGTGCCACCAGCCCGACAGGGGATGAAACGTGGTACAATGAGCAGTTCTTC.